Below are 11 T cell receptor beta chains sequenced from a single sample in a study of T cells in Graves' hyperthyroidism and ophthalmopathy. Researchers amplified the TCR beta CDR3 regions from RNA transcripts. During a first-round RT-PCR of the TCR CDR3, the HTBI primer set was used. One entry per CDR3 protein, called by TCRdb with MiXCR from the multiplex PCR reads. The table shows more than 500,000 distinct CDR3 sequences, with 46% occurring only once. Sequenced sample: peripheral blood or thyroid tissue (not recorded which). The receptors here all came from an adult woman with Graves' disease, either hyperthyroidism or ophthalmopathy (not recorded which).

The rearrangement links TRBV12-3 or TRBV12-4 to TRBJ2-5, with D perhaps assigned TRBD1 or TRBD2 (5 bases each). This CDR3 comprises 15 residues. V was pared by 3 bases and J by 4 bases, with 15 bases between. The CDR3: CASSLGTNTGETQYF. In DNA, the CDR3 is TGTGCCAGCAGTTTGGGGACCAACACCGGAGAGACCCAGTACTTC.

This clonotype was picked up many times. The chain has TRBV7-9 and TRBJ2-7; 9 nucleotides match TRBD1. The junction had 4 bases not matched to a gene; V was cut back by 0 bases and J by 4 bases. The CDR3 contains 15 residues. Germline assignment: CDR1 SEHNR and CDR2 FQNEAQ (reference sequence). The chain's CDR3 is CASSLADRGIYEQYF. DNA for the CDR3: TGTGCCAGCAGCTTAGCAGACAGGGGGATTTACGAGCAGTACTTC.

The rearrangement uses TRBV2 and TRBJ1-6, with D possibly being TRBD1 (6 bases). The V and J ends lost 5 bases and 3 bases respectively, with 14 bases between them. The CDR3 sequence is 16 residues long. Germline loops: CDR1 SNHLY, CDR2 FYNNEI. CDR3 nucleotide sequence: TGTGCCAGCAGTTTTTTGGTGGACAGCTATAATTCACCCCTCCACTTT. Amino acids: CASSFLVDSYNSPLHF.

This clonotype was found many times. V gene TRBV7-9 combines with J gene TRBJ1-5; no reliable D call. V gave up 5 bases and J gave up 2 bases, with 16 bases separating them. This CDR3 has 16 amino acids. Germline V gives CDR1 SEHNR, CDR2 FQNEAQ (reference sequence). DNA for the CDR3: TGTGCCAGCAGCCAAGGGATTTCGCAGGGCAATCAGCCCCAGCATTTT. This encodes CASSQGISQGNQPQHF.

The chain combines TRBV15 with TRBJ2-5; unclear D gene. The CDR3 loop spans 15 amino acids. Looked up from germline, CDR1 is LNHNV and CDR2 is YYDKDF (reference sequence). Trimming stripped 7 bases from V and 0 bases from J, with 15 bases between. CDR3 in amino acids: CATNSYSEYQETQYF. In nucleotides, the CDR3 is TGTGCCACCAACAGCTACTCCGAATACCAAGAGACCCAGTACTTC.

In its sample, this clonotype was seen a few times. The chain employs TRBV5-1 and TRBJ2-5; 8 bases line up with TRBD2. The CDR3 has 14 amino acids. V was clipped by 5 bases and J by 4 bases; unmatched bases: 7. From germline, CDR1 is SGHRS and CDR2 YFSETQ. CDR3 nucleotide sequence: TGCGCCAGCAGTCCGACGAGCGGGGGAGAGACCCAGTACTTC. Protein product: CASSPTSGGETQYF.

This clonotype has at least ten counts. J is TRBJ2-5 and V is TRBV4-1, with 8 bases aligning to TRBD1. Germline assignment: CDR1 MGHRA and CDR2 YSYEKL. The V segment lost 1 base and the J segment 6 bases; nucleotides outside the gene matches: 7. This CDR3 region has 15 residues. This chain's CDR3 is CASSQVGQGRKTQYF. The CDR3 bases are TGCGCCAGCAGCCAAGTCGGACAGGGAAGAAAGACCCAGTACTTC.

Concerning this clonotype itself: A much larger clone lies a single base off, so this may be a read error. The CDR3 does not close with the conserved phenylalanine or tryptophan, likely indicating a read error. The rearrangement links TRBV3-1 to TRBJ1-1; no definite D call. This CDR3 spans 15 amino acids. CDR1 is LGHDT, CDR2 YNNKEL, per germline (reference sequence). The ends were cut back, 1 base at V and 6 bases at J, with 15 bases in the middle. CDR3 region: CASSQGTGGMAEAFS. In nucleotides, the CDR3 is TGTGCCAGCAGCCAAGGCACGGGCGGTATGGCTGAAGCTTTCTCT.

The V and J genes are TRBV9 and TRBJ1-3, with D hard to call. This CDR3 has 12 amino acids. CDR1 and CDR2 (germline): SGDLS, YYNGEE. The V and J ends lost 3 bases and 14 bases respectively, with 15 bases between them. This CDR3 is CASSDRARGLYF. The CDR3 coding sequence is TGTGCCAGCAGCGACCGGGCCCGTGGCTTATATTTT.

Remarks on this clonotype: A much bigger clone sits one base away, suggesting this may be a read error. V and J are TRBV6-2 or TRBV6-3 and TRBJ1-5, with D unresolved. V dropped 11 bases and J dropped 4 bases, with 21 bases sitting between them. Germline loops: CDR1 MNHEY, CDR2 SVGEGT. The CDR3 has 15 amino acids. DNA of the CDR3: TGTGCCGGCAACCCAGTTACAGCCTCAAATCAGCCCCAGCATTTT. This encodes CAGNPVTASNQPQHF.

This clonotype has a count of ten or more. The chain links TRBV4-2 to TRBJ2-7; no clear D gene. Germline-derived CDR1 and CDR2 are LGHNA and YNFKEQ. The V end lost 0 bases, the J end lost 9 bases, and 18 bases lay between the germline ends. The CDR3 consists of 15 residues. The CDR3 bases are TGTGCCAGCAGCCAAGATGTGAATAGCCAGGTCACGCAGTACTTC. This sequence encodes CASSQDVNSQVTQYF.